The 17 T cell receptor beta chains presented below share a single source sample, sequenced in a study of cytomegalovirus exposure and HLA in healthy donors. Both 60 Vbeta primers and 13 Jbeta primers went into the PCR. The method was immunoSEQ multiplex PCR; TCRdb's version includes in-frame clones alone and lacks a portion of them. The specimen's table records under 250,000 clones. The sample consisted of PBMCs. The receptors shown here come from a girl aged 2 to 9 in good health and CMV-seropositive.

The chain has TRBV27 and TRBJ2-5, with 10 bases that match TRBD2. Looked up from germline, CDR1 is MNHEY and CDR2 is SMNVEV (reference sequence). V lost 7 bases and J lost 5; bases outside the gene matches: 7. The CDR3 is made up of 14 amino acids. CDR3 DNA sequence: TGTGCCAGCATGGCTAGCGGGAGTTGGGAGACCCAGTACTTC. It is translated as CASMASGSWETQYF.

This chain links TRBV18 with TRBJ1-1; D unclear. Per the germline V gene, CDR1 is KGHSH and CDR2 is LQKENI. V shed 0 bases and J shed 4 bases, with 6 bases lying between them. This CDR3 region has 13 residues. The CDR3 sequence is CASSPPSVTEAFF. The CDR3 DNA is TGTGCCAGCTCACCACCATCAGTCACTGAAGCTTTCTTT.

The chain joins TRBV11-2 to TRBJ2-5; 16 positions agree with TRBD2. The CDR3 loop spans 17 amino acids. Germline trimming cut 5 bases from V and 2 bases from J; bases unmatched to any gene: 5. Germline assignment: CDR1 SGHAT and CDR2 FQNNGV. CDR3 sequence (DNA): TGTGCCAGCAGCCCGGGACTAGCGGGAGGGGGGCAAGAGACCCAGTACTTC. It translates to CASSPGLAGGGQETQYF.

The CDR3 loop is CASSFRGNDEKLFF. For the CDR3, the DNA is TGTGCCAGCAGCTTCAGGGGCAACGATGAAAAACTGTTTTTT. V usage is TRBV7-9 and J usage is TRBJ1-4; TRBD1 might be the D (6 bases). V was clipped by 3 bases and J by 6 bases, with 11 bases between them. The CDR3 is 14 amino acids. Germline V lookup: CDR1 SEHNR, CDR2 FQNEAQ (reference sequence).

The chain uses TRBV21-1 and TRBJ2-7; the table's TRBD1 call for D was not verified on the DNA. TRBV21-1 is recorded as a pseudogene. This CDR3 comprises 13 residues. The CDR3 coding sequence is TGTGCCCTCATCACAGGGAAATCCTACGAGCAGTACTTC. Translated, it gives CALITGKSYEQYF.

The J gene is TRBJ2-3, the V gene TRBV7-8; a possible D gene is TRBD1 (6 bases). The germline V gene has CDR1 SGHVS and CDR2 FQNEAQ. The CDR3 totals 19 residues. V lost 8 bases and J lost 0, with 27 bases in between. The CDR3 spells CASSIGLGTTGLSTDTQYF. The DNA of the CDR3 is TGTGCCAGCTCGATAGGCCTGGGAACGACAGGACTTAGCACAGATACGCAGTATTTT.

The chain uses TRBV13 and TRBJ2-7; 9 bases map to TRBD2. V lost 1 base to trimming and J lost 3 bases; unmatched junction nucleotides: 7. Germline V gene lookup returns CDR1 PRHDT and CDR2 FYEKMQ (reference sequence). There are 16 residues in the CDR3. The CDR3 coding sequence is TGTGCCAGCAGCTTAGACCCGACTAGCGGAAGCTACGAGCAGTACTTC. Encoded protein: CASSLDPTSGSYEQYF.

This sequence joins TRBV11-3 and TRBJ2-3; 7 bases map to TRBD1. This CDR3 spans 12 amino acids. Germline CDR1 SGHNT, CDR2 YENEEA. V shed 5 bases and J 4 bases; nucleotides not matched to a gene: 0. The CDR3 loop reads CASSQGADTQYF. For the CDR3, the DNA is TGTGCCAGCAGCCAGGGGGCAGATACGCAGTATTTT. Combining the CDR3 with reference TRBV11-3 and TRBJ2-3 gives the whole variable domain EAGVVQSPRYKIIEKKQPVAFWCNPISGHNTLYWYLQNLGQGPELLIRYENEEAVDDSQLPKDRFSAERLKGVDSTLKIQPAELGDSAVYLCASSQGADTQYFGPGTRLTVL.

This chain uses TRBV6-1 with TRBJ2-1; 13 bases are shared with TRBD2. J gave up 6 bases and V 8 bases, and 7 bases lay outside the gene matches. This CDR3 region has 15 residues. Germline CDR1 is MNHNS and CDR2 is SASEGT. CDR3 sequence (DNA): TGTGCCAGCCGCCCGGGACTAGCGGGAAGCAATGAGCAGTTCTTC. Translating it yields CASRPGLAGSNEQFF.

This chain uses TRBV5-1 with TRBJ2-7; TRBD2 aligns across 9 bases. Germline trimming cut 0 bases from V and 3 bases from J; bases unmatched to any gene: 1. The CDR3 runs 14 residues. Per germline, CDR1 SGHRS and CDR2 YFSETQ. This chain's CDR3 is CASSLVTSGYEQYF. The CDR3 DNA follows: TGCGCCAGCAGCTTGGTGACTAGCGGCTACGAGCAGTACTTC.

The rearrangement uses TRBV5-1 and TRBJ2-7; possibly TRBD1 for D (6 bases). The CDR3 totals 17 residues. Looked up from germline, CDR1 is SGHRS and CDR2 is YFSETQ. With 0 bases removed from V and 0 bases from J, the gap between germline ends came to 16 bases. This CDR3 reads CASSLDELGASSYEQYF. In DNA, the CDR3 is TGCGCCAGCAGCTTGGATGAACTGGGGGCGAGCTCCTACGAGCAGTACTTC.

The V gene is TRBV6-1, the J gene TRBJ2-1, with TRBD1 identical over 9 bases. J gave up 2 bases and V 4 bases, and 6 bases lay outside the gene matches. In germline, CDR1 is MNHNS, CDR2 SASEGT. This CDR3 region has 16 residues. The CDR3 is CASSGPGTGPYNEQFF. As DNA, the CDR3 is TGTGCCAGCAGTGGACCCGGGACAGGGCCCTACAATGAGCAGTTCTTC.

This chain connects TRBV6-5 to TRBJ2-7, with 7 bases that match TRBD1. This CDR3 is built from 14 residues. Germline V lookup: CDR1 MNHEY, CDR2 SVGAGI. The ends lost 5 bases at V and 0 bases at J; junction bases unmatched: 4. DNA of the CDR3: TGTGCCAGCAGTGGATACAGGGGCTCCTACGAGCAGTACTTC. This codes for CASSGYRGSYEQYF.

Worth noting for this clone: Other nucleotide sequences in the sample specify the same CDR3. This rearrangement joins TRBV18 to TRBJ2-7, with 11 bases fitting TRBD1. The V and J ends lost 6 bases and 3 bases, in that order; junction bases with no gene match: 4. The germline gives CDR1 KGHSH, CDR2 LQKENI. There are 14 residues in the CDR3. This chain's CDR3 is CASSPGTGGYEQYF. In nucleotides, the CDR3 is TGTGCCAGCTCCCCCGGGACAGGGGGCTACGAGCAGTACTTC.

J is TRBJ1-6 and V is TRBV30; 11 bases map to TRBD1. V lost 5 bases to trimming and J lost 10 bases; unmatched junction nucleotides: 16. The germline CDR1 and CDR2 sequences are GTSNPN and SVGIG (reference sequence). The CDR3 runs to 17 residues. The CDR3 spells CAWRGRDRGNNRSPLHF. CDR3 sequence (DNA): TGTGCCTGGCGGGGCCGGGACAGGGGGAATAACCGGTCACCCCTCCACTTT.

The J gene is TRBJ2-7, the V gene TRBV25-1, with 7 nucleotides matching TRBD1. Germline V lookup: CDR1 MGHDK, CDR2 SYGVNS. The junction had 19 bases not matched to a gene; V was cut back by 4 bases and J by 4 bases. The CDR3 has 18 residues. Here the CDR3 reads CASSGQGFGYGAEYEQYF. Written as DNA, the CDR3 is TGTGCCAGCAGTGGACAGGGTTTCGGGTATGGAGCCGAATACGAGCAGTACTTC.

This chain uses TRBV27 with TRBJ2-7, with D possibly matching TRBD2 (5 bases). Germline V gene data show CDR1 as MNHEY and CDR2 as SMNVEV (reference sequence). V was shortened by 3 bases and J by 9 bases, with 18 bases between the two germline ends. This CDR3 spans 14 amino acids. DNA of the CDR3: TGTGCCAGCAGTTTGAGTGGAGGTGATGGAGCGCAGTACTTC. Protein product: CASSLSGGDGAQYF.